This T cell receptor (beta chain) was documented in a study of blood T cell repertoires in COVID-19. Here immunoSEQ multiplex PCR was the method, and the copy in TCRdb shows in-frame clones only, minus some. The sample gives about 160,000 clones, 82% of which show up once; about 7.7% is in the top ten. CDR1 is SGHTA and CDR2 is FQGTGA in the germline V gene. V lost 4 bases and J lost 5; bases outside the gene matches: 11. This CDR3 spans 16 amino acids. The genes are TRBV7-3 and TRBJ2-3; 8 bases agree with TRBD2. Sample: peripheral blood. This receptor was identified in a woman in her forties with COVID-19, enrolled during active disease. CDR3 nucleotide sequence: TGTGCCAGCAGCTCGATGGCGGGGGGCCTGGGAGATACGCAGTATTTT. As protein: CASSSMAGGLGDTQYF.